This T cell receptor beta chain emerged from a study of identical twins (dated by TCRdb to the mid-2010s). Broadly, across the study: The study deep-sequenced TCR alpha and beta repertoires from monozygotic twins, unrelated adults of various ages and cord blood to test whether fetal clonotypes persist. To rule out contamination, the twin experiments were replicated at different times with different library preparation protocols. General conclusions and limits of the study: In monozygotic twins, recombination models systematically underestimated out-of-frame TCR alpha sharing, but the models matched the sharing seen between unrelated individuals. Compared with coincidental sharing between unrelated individuals, out-of-frame TCR alpha sequences shared between twins had an excess of sequences with low generation probability. Because the same donors could not be followed over many years, the conclusions depended on cross-sectional statistical analysis. Fewer insertions were carried by abundant cord blood beta clonotypes; a weaker similar trend was observed in young adult naive repertoires, while no such trend was observed in memory repertoires. Zero-insertion analyses could be partly confounded by invariant T cells such as MAIT and iNKT, though diverse VJ usage argued against such confounding for most clonotypes. A weaker excess of twin sharing was found in beta out-of-frame sequences because the signal-to-noise ratio was lowered by fewer shared sequences.

This clonotype came up a few times. It has no known antigen specificity. Within one base of it there is no much larger clone, and no base qualities were kept. Library construction relied on 5' RACE. TCRdb shows the sequencer as Illumina HiSeq 2000. Template switching introduced a universal primer binding site; the final cDNA contained a unique molecular identifier, enabling accurate counting of TCR cDNA molecules. Specific primers in the conserved constant-segment region were used to synthesize first-strand cDNA for TCR alpha and beta chains. Each cDNA library was double barcoded, with a SMART-Mk sample barcode plus Illumina barcodes, to control for contamination. Two successive PCR steps introduced TruSeq adapter sequences along with Illumina sample barcodes. TCR alpha and beta cDNA libraries were sequenced on the Illumina HiSeq platform with custom primers. In the source study's methods: Raw reads were processed with MiGEC to extract unique molecular identifiers, and MiXCR was used to determine CDR3 positions. For each individual, recombination models were inferred using an EM algorithm with the repgenHMM and IGoR tools. Shared clonotypes were analyzed with the tcR package in R, and sharing was normalized by the product of cloneset sizes. Out-of-frame nonproductive sequences were analyzed to study raw recombination free of thymic and clonal selection effects. The public reads were reprocessed in TCRdb via fastp at Q25 and MiXCR, keeping in-frame beta chains. Every entry covers one CDR3 protein and lists the most common genes and DNA from its rows. None of the V and J calls come from the authors' own analysis; TCRdb made them. The sample data list 350,000 to 450,000 distinct CDR3 sequences, and approximately 17% of these were observed just once. The ten largest clones represent around 12% of the sample.

V sheds 7 bases and J sheds 4 bases, leaving 22 bases between their ends. CDR3 length: 16 amino acids, cysteine to phenylalanine. The CDR3 DNA has 48 bases and is translated from base 1. CDR1 and CDR2 (SGHRS, YFSETQ) derive from the germline V gene. Every donor was a healthy Caucasian. The researchers also sequenced three unrelated adults who were not twins: a male aged 18 to 29, a male aged 50 to 59, and a female aged 50 to 59. Miltenyi CD45RO+ enrichment and human naive T-cell isolation kits were used to isolate memory (CD45RO+) and naive T cells from PBMC. The TCR comes from a man aged 50 or older in good health. Recombination linked TRBV5-1 to TRBJ2-3; the D call could be TRBD1 or TRBD2, with each sharing 6 bases. Material: naive T cells sorted from blood. The sample's cell subset or site, from its label and the paper: cells isolated with a human naive T-cell isolation kit. The CDR3 protein sequence reads: CASLPGGLIAADTQYF. The nucleotides are TGCGCCAGCCTCCCTGGGGGGCTCATCGCTGCAGATACGCAGTATTTT.